The present entry profiles one TCR beta chain with its context. These data come from a study of cytomegalovirus exposure and HLA in healthy donors. PCR employed 60 Vbeta and 13 Jbeta primers. Repertoires were generated with immunoSEQ multiplex PCR, while TCRdb's copy carries only in-frame clones and drops some. The sample includes about 200,000 clones, approximately 80% of them seen just once. V was pared by 3 bases and J by 1 base, with 9 bases between. Germline CDR1 reads LNHDA; CDR2 reads SQIVND (reference sequence). The CDR3 runs 14 residues. The source is a man younger than 45 in good health and CMV-seronegative. The chain employs TRBV19 and TRBJ1-1; tentatively, D is TRBD1 (5 bases). Input material: PBMCs. CDR3 in amino acids: CASSILGGNTEAFF. Written as DNA, the CDR3 is TGTGCCAGTAGTATTCTGGGGGGGAACACTGAAGCTTTCTTT.